The next 15 T cell receptor beta chains were all read from a single sample in a study of graft-versus-host responses after intestinal transplantation. For these TCRs, the target antigens are not known. The repertoire was sequenced with immunoSEQ multiplex PCR; TCRdb's copy has only in-frame clones and lacks some. The top ten hold more than 0.15% of the sample, which has 85,000 to 100,000 clones, roughly 90% seen once. The material sequenced was unstimulated CD4+ T cells sorted from spleen or lymph node cells, taken before intestinal transplant. The receptors originated from a human donor who received an intestinal transplant.

The chain combines TRBV6-1 with TRBJ1-5; D possibly corresponds to TRBD1 (5 bases). V lost 3 bases and J lost 0, with 6 bases in between. The CDR3 is 14 amino acids. CDR1 MNHNS and CDR2 SASEGT come from the germline V gene. The CDR3 DNA reads TGTGCCAGCAGTGAGGGGGGTAGCAATCAGCCCCAGCATTTT. Residues: CASSEGGSNQPQHF.

This rearrangement joins TRBV6-5 to TRBJ1-1; D ambiguous. The CDR3 has 15 residues. Trimming removed 0 bases from V and 1 base from J, with 9 bases in between. CDR1 is MNHEY, CDR2 SVGAGI, per germline. This CDR3 is CASSYSIRGNTEAFF. CDR3 sequence (DNA): TGTGCCAGCAGTTACTCGATTCGGGGGAACACTGAAGCTTTCTTT.

This chain links TRBV2 with TRBJ1-3; D ambiguous. Germline V CDR1 and CDR2: SNHLY, FYNNEI. This CDR3 has 14 amino acids. V was clipped by 3 bases and J by 4 bases, with 10 bases between them. For the CDR3, the DNA is TGTGCCAGCAGTGATGAGGCGGAGGGAAACACCATATATTTT. As protein: CASSDEAEGNTIYF.

This clone was counted only a few times. The rearrangement joins TRBV10-3 to TRBJ1-2, with TRBD1 matching over 10 bases. Germline-derived CDR1 and CDR2 are ENHRY and SYGVKD. The CDR3 is made up of 13 amino acids. V lost 11 bases to trimming and J lost 6 bases; unmatched junction nucleotides: 9. The CDR3, as DNA: TGTGCCCTCCGGGACAGGGGAACGGATGGCTACACCTTC. This gives the protein CALRDRGTDGYTF.

V and J are TRBV7-2 and TRBJ1-2, with D hard to call. The CDR3 totals 15 residues. The germline CDR1 and CDR2 sequences are SGHTA and FQGNSA. The V end lost 5 bases, the J end lost 8 bases, and 21 bases lay between the germline ends. CDR3 sequence (DNA): TGTGCCAGCAGCGCTCTAGAGGGCGGATGGTGGGGCTACACCTTC. Translating it yields CASSALEGGWWGYTF.

The V and J genes are TRBV5-1 and TRBJ2-5; 7 positions match TRBD1. CDR1 and CDR2 from the germline V gene are SGHRS and YFSETQ. This CDR3 is built from 14 residues. Trimming at V came to 2 bases and at J to 3 bases, leaving 4 bases not matched to a gene. DNA for the CDR3: TGCGCCAGCAGCTTTACCGGGACAGAAGAGACCCAGTACTTC. It codes for CASSFTGTEETQYF.

The V call is TRBV4-2, the J call TRBJ2-4, with D tentatively TRBD1 (6 bases). CDR3 length equals 14 residues. Germline CDR1 reads LGHNA; CDR2 reads YNFKEQ. The V and J ends lost 0 bases and 7 bases respectively, with 10 bases between them. The CDR3 DNA follows: TGTGCCAGCAGCCAAGACCCCGACAGGAACATTCAGTACTTC. It yields the protein CASSQDPDRNIQYF.

The chain links TRBV19 to TRBJ2-7, with 13 nucleotides matching TRBD2. CDR1 LNHDA and CDR2 SQIVND come from the germline V gene (reference sequence). The CDR3 contains 16 residues. V dropped 5 bases and J dropped 2; count of bases not matched to a gene: 6. The CDR3 is CASSLGLAGSTYEQYF. CDR3 DNA sequence: TGTGCCAGTAGTTTGGGACTAGCGGGGAGTACCTACGAGCAGTACTTC. Complete variable domain (other parts from reference TRBV19 and TRBJ2-7): DGGITQSPKYLFRKEGQNVTLSCEQNLNHDAMYWYRQDPGQGLRLIYYSQIVNDFQKGDIAEGYSVSREKKESFPLTVTSAQKNPTAFYLCASSLGLAGSTYEQYFGPGTRLTVT.

In its sample, this clone was seen a few times. This sequence joins TRBV6-6 and TRBJ1-2, with 8 nucleotides matching TRBD1. Germline V gene data show CDR1 as MNHNY and CDR2 as SVGAGI (reference sequence). V gave up 8 bases and J gave up 9 bases; unmatched junction bases: 17. This CDR3 has 15 amino acids. The CDR3 protein is CASGIPGQEVFSYTF. Written as DNA, the CDR3 is TGTGCCAGCGGAATACCGGGACAGGAGGTTTTTAGCTACACCTTC.

The chain has TRBV5-5 and TRBJ1-5; D gene ambiguous. Germline assignment: CDR1 SGHKS and CDR2 YYEKEE (reference sequence). V dropped 0 bases and J dropped 1 base, with 8 bases sitting between them. The CDR3 runs 15 residues. The CDR3 sequence is CASSLGANSNQPQHF. CDR3 in DNA: TGTGCCAGCAGCTTGGGCGCAAACAGCAATCAGCCCCAGCATTTT.

The V and J genes are TRBV29-1 and TRBJ2-7; tentatively, D is TRBD1 (5 bases). CDR3 length equals 12 residues. CDR1 and CDR2 (germline): SQVTM, ANQGSEA. V was shortened by 1 base and J by 4 bases, with 8 bases between the two germline ends. This CDR3 is CSVEGGGYEQYF. The CDR3 DNA sequence: TGCAGCGTTGAAGGGGGCGGTTACGAGCAGTACTTC.

The sample holds one count of this clone. The chain employs TRBV28 and TRBJ2-7; 16 bases align to TRBD2. CDR3 length: 18 amino acids. The V segment lost 8 bases and the J segment 4 bases; nucleotides outside the gene matches: 14. Germline CDR1 reads MDHEN; CDR2 reads SYDVKM. This chain's CDR3 is CASSPGGTSGRAGYEQYF. The CDR3 bases are TGTGCCAGCTCCCCCGGGGGGACTAGCGGGAGGGCCGGGTACGAGCAGTACTTC.

V and J are TRBV5-1 and TRBJ2-7, with 7 nucleotides matching TRBD1. Germline values: CDR1 SGHRS, CDR2 YFSETQ. The CDR3 is made up of 15 amino acids. J lost 4 bases, V lost 2 bases, and 9 bases had no gene match. This CDR3 is CASSFYDRDLYEQYF. CDR3 nucleotide sequence: TGCGCCAGCAGCTTTTATGACAGGGATTTGTACGAGCAGTACTTC.

V is TRBV7-3 and J is TRBJ2-1; 15 bases are shared with TRBD2. The CDR3 contains 19 residues. The ends lost 5 bases at V and 0 bases at J; junction bases unmatched: 8. Germline V gene lookup returns CDR1 SGHTA and CDR2 FQGTGA. This CDR3 reads CASSVSGTSGGSSYNEQFF. The CDR3 DNA sequence: TGTGCCAGCAGCGTATCCGGGACTAGCGGGGGGAGCTCCTACAATGAGCAGTTCTTC.

The chain has TRBV6-1 and TRBJ1-6; D is perhaps TRBD1 (6 bases). Germline lookup yields CDR1 MNHNS and CDR2 SASEGT. The CDR3 consists of 15 residues. Trimming shortened V by 1 base and J by 4 bases, and 8 bases separated the two germline ends. The CDR3 reads CASSEGTAYNSPLHF. The CDR3 DNA sequence: TGTGCCAGCAGTGAAGGGACAGCTTATAATTCACCCCTCCACTTT.